This T cell receptor (beta chain) was identified in a study of cytomegalovirus exposure and HLA in healthy donors. Germline V gene sequence: CDR1 MNHEY, CDR2 SMNVEV (reference sequence). There are 13 residues in the CDR3. V lost 8 bases and J lost 5, with 10 bases in between. PCR used 60 Vbeta primers and 13 Jbeta primers. Profiled with immunoSEQ multiplex PCR; TCRdb holds only in-frame clones, not every one. This table holds approximately 130,000 clones, 82% found once. This clonotype originated in a woman aged 18-29 years in good health and CMV-seronegative. The sequenced sample consisted of PBMCs. The rearrangement joins TRBV27 to TRBJ1-6, with D uncertain. CDR3 loop: CASPSLDNSPLHF. As DNA, the CDR3 is TGTGCCAGCCCCAGTCTCGATAATTCACCCCTCCACTTT.